This TCR beta chain was documented in a study of blood T cells in healthy people across ages. This clonotype was observed a few times. A J-beta primer mix and a sample-barcoded 5' primer were used in a second PCR of roughly 6 to 11 cycles. TCRdb independently ran MiXCR on the 5' RACE reads; one entry per CDR3 protein. The sample holds approximately 800,000 distinct CDR3 sequences; about 56% are singletons and the top ten take roughly 25%. This CDR3 spans 15 amino acids. The germline gives CDR1 SEHNR, CDR2 FQNEAQ (reference sequence). V was shortened by 7 bases and J by 5 bases, with 18 bases between the two germline ends.

Sequenced: blood. The chain combines TRBV7-9 with TRBJ2-1; D is perhaps TRBD1 (6 bases). The receptor comes from a man aged 40-49 years in good health. CDR3 amino acids: CASTYTGTRDNEQFF. The CDR3, as DNA: TGTGCCAGCACCTACACAGGGACCAGGGACAATGAGCAGTTCTTC.